This T cell receptor beta chain was sequenced for a study of blood T cells in healthy people across ages. Points from the study as a whole: TCR beta diversity correlated strongly with naive T cell percentage.

At least 7 million PBMCs were isolated per sample. Primers used in a second PCR of roughly 6 to 12 cycles were a sample-barcoded 5' primer and a J-beta primer mix. TCRdb ran MiXCR on the 5' RACE reads and lists one entry per CDR3 protein. The data hold under 800,000 distinct CDR3 sequences, with around 21% observed a single time. This CDR3 has 14 amino acids. Germline V gene sequence: CDR1 MNHEY, CDR2 SMNVEV (reference sequence). V lost 5 bases and J 3 bases, leaving 11 bases between the germline ends. A remark on this clonotype: Its matching antigen is unknown.

The sample was blood. J is TRBJ1-5 and V is TRBV27; no clear D gene. The clonotype originates from a man between 65 and 79 years old in good health. CDR3 bases: TGTGCCAGCAGTGCCGACCGGTTCAATCAGCCCCAGCATTTT. Amino acid sequence: CASSADRFNQPQHF.